This TCR beta chain was sequenced in a study of blood T cell repertoires in COVID-19. This CDR3 comprises 15 residues. Germline V gene sequence: CDR1 SGHNT, CDR2 YENEEA. Trimming cost V 4 bases and J 10 bases, with 20 bases left between them. Here immunoSEQ multiplex PCR was the method, and the copy in TCRdb shows in-frame clones only, minus some. The sample has some 250,000 clones; more than 75% are singletons. The rearrangement uses TRBV11-3 and TRBJ2-1; possible D gene TRBD1, 6 bases. Sample: peripheral blood. The receptor comes from a woman in her thirties or forties who had recovered from COVID-19. CDR3 region: CASSSLGARGGEQFF. DNA of the CDR3: TGTGCCAGCAGCTCGCTGGGGGCCCGGGGTGGGGAGCAGTTCTTC.